The T cell receptor beta chain under discussion was sequenced for a study of shared clonotypes between healthy human individuals (dated by TCRdb to the early 2020s). About the study as a whole: Three men and a couple of women, aged 18 to 49 years, made up the cohort. Each donor's leukapheresis produced roughly between roughly 0.85 and 10 billion PBMCs. Libraries were prepared and TCR repertoires were sequenced by different laboratories using diverse techniques, in order to increase sequencing depth and limit assay-specific biases. The study deeply sequenced blood TCR repertoires of several healthy adults to estimate repertoire size and the extent of clonotype sharing between individuals. For each donor, CD4 naive and CD4 memory were each given three plates, CD8 naive was given two plates, and CD8 memory was given one plate. The study at large found these results: Because the study included only a small number of donors, the genetic and exposure-history diversity represented was limited. Only blood was sampled, and tissue TCR repertoires likely differ from those in blood. Even with the large sequencing depth, rarefaction of the sorted-subset datasets indicated that sequencing was incomplete. Pairwise subsampling indicated that sequencing depth was expected to affect the degree of clonotype sharing among donors. Naive subsets generally had larger estimated clonotype richness than memory subsets did. Sharing across several donors was observed for roughly 5% of naive CD4, over 3% of naive CD8, roughly 2.3% of memory CD4, and roughly 0.4% of memory CD8 clonotypes. Compared with non-shared clonotypes, clonotypes shared by all four sorted-subset donors had higher generation probabilities.

Deletion took 1 base off V and 4 bases off J, with a span of 11 bases between the germline ends. Measured from the cysteine to the phenylalanine, the CDR3 is 15 residues long. Just the 45-base CDR3 DNA is kept, in frame starting at base 1. CDR1 and CDR2 (SGHDN, FVKESK) derive from the germline V gene. As to this clone: What this receptor recognizes is not known. Base qualities were left out, and no much larger clone turns up one base away.

TCR CDR3 regions were amplified from genomic DNA by multiplex PCR using the deep immunoSEQ assay. Extracted genomic DNA from each cell subset was spread evenly across all wells of several immunoSEQ 96-well plates, with each plate serving as a replicate. For sorted subsets, each replicate PCR was loaded with roughly 0.2 ug genomic DNA, equivalent to 32,000 or so T cell genomes. Purified libraries were measured with a Qubit 3.0 fluorometer, size-checked on a Bioanalyzer 2100, and measured again with the KAPA Library Quantification kit. Each immunoSEQ 96-well plate was sequenced on its own single-read 150-cycle Illumina NextSeq 550 flow cell. From the authors' description of their analysis: Because only junctional sequences without quality scores were contained in the immunoSEQ output, filtering matching that applied to full-length reads could not be performed. Sequences were annotated with PyIR, a Python wrapper for IgBLAST v1.9, using IMGT germline references to assign V/J genes and CDR3. Reads were filtered out if the reads had weak V/J assignments (E-value above 1e-6), no CDR3, stop codons, out-of-frame junctions, or ambiguous translated residues. V3J clonotypes were defined as sequences sharing an identical inferred V gene, J gene, and CDR3 amino acid sequence. To compute the percentage overlap between repertoires, the number of shared unique clonotypes was divided by the size of the smaller repertoire. RTK rarefaction, the Chao1 estimator, and Recon v2.1 estimates of unobserved clonotypes were used to assess repertoire richness. OLGA was used to compute generation probabilities for all TCRbeta clonotypes that the gDNA method yielded from four donors. TCRdb re-hosts the immuneACCESS table, in-frame sequences only. Its copies lack some clones; in the studies checked, an unresolved V gene accounts for under half of them, and the cause for the rest is not known. For V, J and clone size, that table is used; D and trimming come from the DNA. The sample table records roughly 1,600,000 clones; around 98.5% of these occur just once. The ten largest clones add up to roughly 0.36% of the sample.

The donors were healthy, HIV-negative adults who had no recently reported acute infections or vaccinations. Only Caucasian adults living in Nashville, Tennessee, USA were represented among the donors. CD4+ T cells were enriched through magnetic negative selection, after which naive cells were positively selected on CD45RA and the remaining negative fraction served as the memory subset. Blood was collected by leukapheresis, and PBMCs were isolated by Ficoll-Histopaque density gradient centrifugation and then cryopreserved in liquid nitrogen vapor phase. Purity and quantity of every magnetically sorted T cell population were checked by analytical flow cytometry. Each sorted fraction had its genomic DNA isolated and then quantified by UV absorbance on a Nanodrop 2000c.

This TCR was sampled from a man aged 25-40 years in good health. The rearranged chain carries TRBV14 and TRBJ2-1; the D gene is not confidently resolved. The specimen sequenced was naive CD4+ T cells sorted from blood. In light of the paper, this sample's cell subset or site label describes: CD45RA+ positively selected. The DNA is as follows: TGTGCCAGCAGCCAAGGTACTGCCCGATACAATGAGCAGTTCTTC. This gives the protein CASSQGTARYNEQFF.